These 16 T cell receptor beta chains were all obtained from the same sample, sequenced in a study of T cells in Graves' hyperthyroidism and ophthalmopathy. What was amplified from RNA transcripts were TCR beta CDR3 regions. An initial round of RT-PCR targeting the TCR CDR3 relied on the HTBI primer set. TCRdb re-called the multiplex PCR reads with MiXCR, one entry per CDR3 protein. The sample lists roughly 200,000 distinct CDR3 sequences; about 16% were seen once. The source material was blood. These TCRs come from a man between 35 and 55 years old with Graves' hyperthyroidism.

The chain is built from TRBV5-1 and TRBJ2-1; TRBD1 agrees at 7 bases. The CDR3 length is 16 residues. Germline V gene lookup returns CDR1 SGHRS and CDR2 YFSETQ. The V and J ends lost 1 base and 8 bases, in that order; junction bases with no gene match: 12. The CDR3 protein is CASSLRQGLAQYEQFF. CDR3 nucleotides: TGCGCCAGCAGCTTGAGACAGGGCTTGGCACAATATGAGCAGTTCTTC. Filled out from reference TRBV5-1 and TRBJ2-1, the complete variable domain reads KAGVTQTPRYLIKTRGQQVTLSCSPISGHRSVSWYQQTPGQGLQFLFEYFSETQRNKGNFPGRFSGRQFSNSRSEMNVSTLELGDSALYLCASSLRQGLAQYEQFFGPGTRLTVL.

This clonotype was observed at least ten times. The chain is built from TRBV2 and TRBJ2-3; D is tentatively TRBD1 or TRBD2 (8 bases each). The V and J ends lost 3 bases and 0 bases respectively, with 22 bases between them. CDR1 SNHLY and CDR2 FYNNEI come from the germline V gene. This CDR3 is built from 19 residues. CDR3 nucleotides: TGTGCCAGCAGTGACTCAGGGGGCAAGACTAGCGACAGCACAGATACGCAGTATTTT. Amino acids: CASSDSGGKTSDSTDTQYF.

V is TRBV9 and J is TRBJ2-3; the D is unclear. Germline CDR1 and CDR2: SGDLS and YYNGEE. This CDR3 region has 16 residues. Deletions cut 0 bases from V and 0 bases from J, with 11 bases between. The CDR3 loop is CASSVGLTASTDTQYF. The CDR3 DNA reads TGTGCCAGCAGCGTAGGACTTACAGCTAGCACAGATACGCAGTATTTT.

This clonotype was seen ten or more times. The chain combines TRBV5-1 with TRBJ2-2; 8 bases fit TRBD1. With V trimmed by 5 bases and J by 0 bases, 6 bases remained unmatched. The CDR3 totals 16 residues. Per germline, CDR1 SGHRS and CDR2 YFSETQ. This chain's CDR3 is CASSPRGLTNTGELFF. The CDR3 DNA sequence: TGCGCCAGCAGTCCCAGGGGGCTTACGAACACCGGGGAGCTGTTTTTT.

This clonotype was counted at least ten times. V is TRBV5-4 and J is TRBJ2-3, with 12 bases matching TRBD2. V shed 1 base and J 4 bases; nucleotides not matched to a gene: 4. This CDR3 region has 16 residues. Germline V lookup: CDR1 SGHNT, CDR2 YYREEE (reference sequence). The CDR3 DNA is TGTGCCAGCAGCTTGCCTAGCGGGGGGGCGGCAGATACGCAGTATTTT. Encoded protein: CASSLPSGGAADTQYF.

This clonotype was seen ten or more times. The chain uses TRBV15 and TRBJ2-3; a possible D gene is TRBD1 (5 bases). The CDR3 totals 15 residues. CDR1 LNHNV and CDR2 YYDKDF come from the germline V gene (reference sequence). The V and J ends lost 1 base and 2 bases respectively, with 10 bases between them. CDR3 in DNA: TGTGCCACCAGCAGAGCGCCCAGGGACACAGATACGCAGTATTTT. Encoded protein: CATSRAPRDTDTQYF. Filled out from reference TRBV15 and TRBJ2-3, the complete variable domain reads DAMVIQNPRYQVTQFGKPVTLSCSQTLNHNVMYWYQQKSSQAPKLLFHYYDKDFNNEADTPDNFQSRRPNTSFCFLDIRSPGLGDTAMYLCATSRAPRDTDTQYFGPGTRLTVL.

This clonotype was seen ten or more times. CDR3 sequence reads: CASSRGGDSYNEQFF. Here the CDR3 DNA reads TGTGCCAGCAGTCGGGGCGGGGACTCCTACAATGAGCAGTTCTTC. The chain employs TRBV6-2 or TRBV6-3 and TRBJ2-1; tentative D call: TRBD2 (6 bases). The V end lost 5 bases, the J end lost 0 bases, and 11 bases lay between the germline ends. The CDR3 contains 15 residues. CDR1 and CDR2 from the germline V gene are MNHEY and SVGEGT.

The chain employs TRBV12-3 or TRBV12-4 and TRBJ2-5, with 11 positions matching TRBD1. The CDR3 runs 14 residues. With 3 bases clipped from V and 5 bases from J, the junction kept 2 bases outside the gene matches. The CDR3 reads CASSFWTGGETQYF. The CDR3 DNA is TGTGCCAGCAGTTTTTGGACAGGGGGCGAGACCCAGTACTTC.

This clonotype was detected many times. The rearrangement uses TRBV7-9 and TRBJ1-6; no definite D call. Germline CDR1 reads SEHNR; CDR2 reads FQNEAQ (reference sequence). This CDR3 has 14 amino acids. The V end lost 0 bases, the J end lost 3 bases, and 3 bases lay between the germline ends. CDR3 sequence (DNA): TGTGCCAGCAGCTTAGCGGGCTATAATTCACCCCTCCACTTT. Translated: CASSLAGYNSPLHF.

This clonotype was counted many times. The rearrangement joins TRBV5-1 to TRBJ2-5, with D uncertain. The CDR3 is made up of 10 amino acids. Germline V lookup: CDR1 SGHRS, CDR2 YFSETQ. V was trimmed by 0 bases and J by 13 bases, leaving 7 bases between them. Written as DNA, the CDR3 is TGCGCCAGCAGCTTGGGAGCTGGGTACTTC. Its translation: CASSLGAGYF.

This clonotype was recorded at least ten times. This sequence joins TRBV20-1 and TRBJ1-1, with D maybe TRBD1 (5 bases). Germline CDR1 DFQATT, CDR2 SNEGSKA (reference sequence). The ends were cut back, 3 bases at V and 0 bases at J, with 8 bases in the middle. This CDR3 has 13 residues. CDR3 region: CSASRQLNTEAFF. The CDR3 DNA reads as TGCAGTGCTAGTAGACAGTTGAACACTGAAGCTTTCTTT.

This clonotype was counted at least ten times. The rearrangement joins TRBV20-1 to TRBJ1-3, with D uncertain. In germline, CDR1 is DFQATT, CDR2 SNEGSKA (reference sequence). V dropped 3 bases and J dropped 4 bases, with 16 bases sitting between them. The CDR3 loop spans 15 amino acids. The chain's CDR3 is CSASGVKTGGNTIYF. As DNA, the CDR3 is TGCAGTGCTAGTGGGGTAAAGACGGGAGGAAACACCATATATTTT.

This clonotype was observed at least ten times. The chain uses TRBV11-2 and TRBJ1-2; weak D call: TRBD1 (6 bases). The V and J ends lost 0 bases and 7 bases respectively, with 12 bases between them. The length of the CDR3 is 14 residues. The germline CDR1 and CDR2 sequences are SGHAT and FQNNGV. The CDR3 DNA follows: TGTGCCAGCAGCTTAGAACGTCAAGGGGGTGGCTACACCTTC. Translated, it gives CASSLERQGGGYTF.

Notes on this clonotype: A much larger clone lies one base from this, so it may be a read error. The V and J genes are TRBV11-2 and TRBJ2-3; the D gene is possibly TRBD2 (5 bases). Trimming cost V 2 bases and J 10 bases, with 13 bases left between them. The germline CDR1 and CDR2 sequences are SGHAT and FQNNGV. The CDR3 has 13 residues. CDR3 bases: TGTGCCAGCAGCTTATTCTCCCGGGATGCGCAGTATTTT. Translated: CASSLFSRDAQYF.

The rearrangement joins TRBV7-3 to TRBJ2-3; D might be TRBD1 (7 bases). CDR1 and CDR2 (germline): SGHTA, FQGTGA. Trimming shortened V by 5 bases and J by 8 bases, and 20 bases separated the two germline ends. The CDR3 has 15 amino acids. The CDR3 region is CASSPSGGRSGTQYF. CDR3 nucleotides: TGTGCCAGCAGCCCGTCAGGGGGGAGGTCAGGTACGCAGTATTTT.

The V and J genes are TRBV3-1 and TRBJ2-2; TRBD1 matches at 8 bases. The length of the CDR3 is 18 residues. Per germline, CDR1 LGHDT and CDR2 YNNKEL (reference sequence). Trimming removed 1 base from V and 4 bases from J; junction bases left unmatched: 11. The CDR3 nucleotides are TGTGCCAGCAGCCAAGGCCCTTTAGGGACAGGACCCACCGGGGAGCTGTTTTTT. Its translation is CASSQGPLGTGPTGELFF. Full variable domain (rest looked up from reference TRBV3-1 and TRBJ2-2): DTAVSQTPKYLVTQMGNDKSIKCEQNLGHDTMYWYKQDSKKFLKIMFSYNNKELIINETVPNRFSPKSPDKAHLNLHINSLELGDSAVYFCASSQGPLGTGPTGELFFGEGSRLTVL.